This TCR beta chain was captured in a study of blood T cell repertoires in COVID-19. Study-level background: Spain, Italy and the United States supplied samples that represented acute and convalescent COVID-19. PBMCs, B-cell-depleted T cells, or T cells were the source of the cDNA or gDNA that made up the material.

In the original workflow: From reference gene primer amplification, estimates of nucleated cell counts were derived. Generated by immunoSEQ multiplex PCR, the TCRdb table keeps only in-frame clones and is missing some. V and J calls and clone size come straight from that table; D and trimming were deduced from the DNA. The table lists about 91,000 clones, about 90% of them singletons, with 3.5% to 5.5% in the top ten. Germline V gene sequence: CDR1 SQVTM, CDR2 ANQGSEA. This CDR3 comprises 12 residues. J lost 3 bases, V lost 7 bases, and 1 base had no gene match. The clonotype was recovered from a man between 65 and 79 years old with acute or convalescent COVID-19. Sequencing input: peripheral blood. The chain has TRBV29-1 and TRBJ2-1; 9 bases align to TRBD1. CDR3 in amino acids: CSEGQGYNEQFF. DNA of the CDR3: TGCAGCGAGGGACAGGGCTACAATGAGCAGTTCTTC.